A single sample is the source of the 3 T cell receptor beta chains below, sequenced in a study of blood T cell repertoires in COVID-19 (dated by TCRdb to the early 2020s). The receptor library was made with the immunoSEQ multiplex PCR assay. Imported from immuneACCESS, the table was reduced by TCRdb to in-frame sequences with V and J called. These copies leave out some clones; in studies compared against another copy, an unresolved V gene accounts for under half, and the cause of the remainder is not known. A total of 250,000 to 300,000 clones appear in this sample, 80% to 95% of them only once. The ten largest make up 2.2% of the sample. The sample was peripheral blood. These receptors came from a woman aged 25 to 39 with COVID-19, enrolled during active disease.

This clone was observed once. In DNA form, the CDR3 reads TGTGCCAGCAGCTTGGAACCTAGCGGGAGGTACACAGATACGCAGTATTTT. This translates into CASSLEPSGRYTDTQYF. The chain combines TRBV5-6 with TRBJ2-3; the match to TRBD2 covers 11 bases. Per germline, CDR1 SGHDT and CDR2 YYEEEE. The CDR3 totals 17 residues. Trimming at V came to 0 bases and at J to 2 bases, leaving 5 bases not matched to a gene. The full variable domain, rest sourced from reference TRBV5-6 and TRBJ2-3, is DAGVTQSPTHLIKTRGQQVTLRCSPKSGHDTVSWYQQALGQGPQFIFQYYEEEERQRGNFPDRFSGHQFPNYSSELNVNALLLGDSALYLCASSLEPSGRYTDTQYFGPGTRLTVL.

The chain recombines TRBV11-2 with TRBJ2-7, with 7 bases that match TRBD1. Germline V gives CDR1 SGHAT, CDR2 FQNNGV. V was clipped by 8 bases and J by 7 bases; unmatched bases: 8. This CDR3 is built from 12 residues. The CDR3: CASGDRDSEQYF. The CDR3 DNA sequence: TGTGCCAGCGGCGACCGGGACAGTGAGCAGTACTTC.

The chain couples TRBV5-4 to TRBJ2-3; 7 bases align to TRBD2. Trimming took 2 bases from V and 8 from J; bases not matched to a gene: 5. The CDR3 has 13 amino acids. CDR1 SGHNT and CDR2 YYREEE come from the germline V gene (reference sequence). The CDR3, as DNA: TGTGCCAGCAGCTTCAAAGGGGAGGGTACGCAGTATTTT. It yields the protein CASSFKGEGTQYF.